The 18 T cell receptor beta chains below all came from one sample that was sequenced in a study of vaccination effects on CD4 cells after COVID-19. Their target antigens are unknown. ViraFEST assay sequencing came after antigen-specific CD4+ T cells were expanded with viral peptide pools. It was after 10 days of culture that CD4+ T cells were isolated. From March to December 2020, the person had a SARS-CoV-2 infection that was confirmed by PCR. Only in-frame clones appear in the TCRdb table, and some are missing; sequencing was by immunoSEQ multiplex PCR. The sample carries 26,000 or so clones, 75% to 80% recorded once. This specimen consisted of CD4+ T cells from PBMCs cultured with HCoV-NL63 spike peptides, obtained before COVID-19 vaccination. All receptors derive from a human donor who had a prior SARS-CoV-2 infection.

This clone was counted a single time. The rearrangement uses TRBV6-2 or TRBV6-3 and TRBJ2-3, with 7 bases lining up with TRBD2. Trimming at V came to 0 bases and at J to 6 bases, leaving 21 bases not matched to a gene. The CDR3 spans 20 residues. The germline CDR1 and CDR2 sequences are MNHEY and SVGEGT. DNA for the CDR3: TGTGCCAGCAGTTACTCTTCGACCGACAGTGCACAGATGGGGGGGGATACGCAGTATTTT. It yields the protein CASSYSSTDSAQMGGDTQYF.

The chain joins TRBV9 to TRBJ1-3; D gene unclear. CDR1 is SGDLS and CDR2 is YYNGEE in the germline V gene. The CDR3 is 16 residues long. V dropped 0 bases and J dropped 0 bases, with 10 bases sitting between them. CDR3 residues: CASSVVGGSSGNTIYF. The CDR3, as DNA: TGTGCCAGCAGCGTAGTAGGCGGGTCCTCTGGAAACACCATATATTTT.

The rearrangement uses TRBV2 and TRBJ2-7; 9 bases are shared with TRBD1. The CDR3 runs 14 residues. V was pared by 6 bases and J by 2 bases, with 5 bases of the junction left unmatched. CDR1 SNHLY and CDR2 FYNNEI come from the germline V gene. CDR3 sequence: CASSGQGITYEQYF. The CDR3 nucleotides are TGTGCCAGCAGCGGACAGGGGATAACCTACGAGCAGTACTTC.

Here the CDR3 DNA reads TGTGCCAGCAGCCAACTCAGGGGAAACTATGGCTACACCTTC. Translated: CASSQLRGNYGYTF. The chain couples TRBV5-6 to TRBJ1-2; perhaps TRBD1 as D (6 bases). The CDR3 spans 14 residues. CDR1 is SGHDT and CDR2 is YYEEEE in the germline V gene. V dropped 4 bases and J dropped 2 bases, with 12 bases sitting between them.

This chain links TRBV4-1 with TRBJ2-1; 8 bases line up with TRBD2. Germline assignment: CDR1 MGHRA and CDR2 YSYEKL. V trimming: 2 bases; J trimming: 5 bases; junction bases outside the gene matches: 5. The CDR3 runs to 15 residues. The CDR3 DNA reads TGCGCCAGCAGCCAATACGGGGGGGCCCACAATGAGCAGTTCTTC. This translates into CASSQYGGAHNEQFF.

The gene calls are TRBV6-2 or TRBV6-3 and TRBJ1-5, with D unclear. Germline V CDR1 and CDR2: MNHEY, SVGEGT. The CDR3 totals 16 residues. Trimming left V 5 bases short and J 4 bases short, with 18 bases between. The CDR3 bases are TGTGCCAGCAGTAAAAGCTCAGGTGCCCAAAATCAGCCCCAGCATTTT. This gives the protein CASSKSSGAQNQPQHF.

V usage is TRBV20-1 and J usage is TRBJ2-5; TRBD2 matches at 7 bases. This CDR3 is 14 amino acids long. V trimming: 3 bases; J trimming: 0 bases; junction bases outside the gene matches: 4. Germline V gene sequence: CDR1 DFQATT, CDR2 SNEGSKA (reference sequence). The CDR3 region is CSASGGGNQETQYF. The CDR3 DNA reads as TGCAGTGCTAGTGGCGGGGGAAACCAAGAGACCCAGTACTTC.

The rearrangement joins TRBV4-1 to TRBJ2-1; TRBD2 agrees at 8 bases. The CDR3 has 16 residues. V was clipped by 1 base and J by 7 bases; unmatched bases: 9. The germline V gene has CDR1 MGHRA and CDR2 YSYEKL. In DNA, the CDR3 is TGCGCCAGCAGCCAAGGTCACGGGAGGGCCGTTAATGAGCAGTTCTTC. This sequence encodes CASSQGHGRAVNEQFF.

This chain connects TRBV18 to TRBJ1-1, with unresolved D. The V gene lost 1 base and the J gene lost 6 bases, with 9 bases spanning the gap. The germline V gene encodes CDR1 KGHSH and CDR2 LQKENI. CDR3 length: 13 amino acids. The CDR3 DNA reads as TGTGCCAGCTCACCACAAAATCTTGCTGAAGCTTTCTTT. This encodes CASSPQNLAEAFF.

The chain is built from TRBV2 and TRBJ1-2; 12 positions match TRBD1. In germline, CDR1 is SNHLY, CDR2 FYNNEI. The CDR3 runs to 15 residues. V was clipped by 6 bases and J by 8 bases; unmatched bases: 10. CDR3 region: CASRGQGAFLGGYTF. The CDR3 DNA is TGTGCCAGCAGGGGACAGGGGGCGTTTCTTGGCGGCTACACCTTC. Full variable domain (outside the CDR3, taken from reference TRBV2 and TRBJ1-2): EPEVTQTPSHQVTQMGQEVILRCVPISNHLYFYWYRQILGQKVEFLVSFYNNEISEKSEIFDDQFSVERPDGSNFTLKIRSTKLEDSAMYFCASRGQGAFLGGYTFGSGTRLTVV.

This clone was picked up one time. The chain employs TRBV7-2 and TRBJ2-5; 7 positions match TRBD2. CDR1 is SGHTA and CDR2 is FQGNSA in the germline V gene. J gave up 3 bases and V 2 bases, and 3 bases lay outside the gene matches. CDR3 length: 14 residues. The DNA for the CDR3 is TGTGCCAGCAGCTTAACCCTAGCGGAAGAGACCCAGTACTTC. It encodes CASSLTLAEETQYF.

V is TRBV7-8 and J is TRBJ2-3, with D perhaps TRBD1 (5 bases). Trimming removed 1 base from V and 0 bases from J, with 17 bases in between. Germline V gives CDR1 SGHVS, CDR2 FQNEAQ. The CDR3 has 18 amino acids. Written as DNA, the CDR3 is TGTGCCAGCAGCTTAGGACGATATAGGGGCCAGAGCACAGATACGCAGTATTTT. Its translation: CASSLGRYRGQSTDTQYF.

The V and J genes are TRBV7-3 and TRBJ2-2, with D unclear. From germline, CDR1 is SGHTA and CDR2 FQGTGA. This CDR3 is 15 amino acids long. Trimming stripped 3 bases from V and 0 bases from J, with 8 bases between. The CDR3 nucleotides are TGTGCCAGCAGCTTTGGACCCTCGAACACCGGGGAGCTGTTTTTT. Its protein product is CASSFGPSNTGELFF.

The V and J genes are TRBV5-5 and TRBJ2-6; perhaps D is TRBD1 or TRBD2 (5 bases each). Germline CDR1 SGHKS, CDR2 YYEKEE (reference sequence). Trimming took off 0 bases at V and 9 bases at J, with 19 bases between the two ends. The CDR3 runs 17 residues. CDR3 nucleotides: TGTGCCAGCAGCTTGGCCTTAGGGTGGGACGGCGTCAACGTCCTGACTTTC. The encoded protein is CASSLALGWDGVNVLTF. Based on the CDR3 plus reference TRBV5-5 and TRBJ2-6, the full variable domain is DAGVTQSPTHLIKTRGQQVTLRCSPISGHKSVSWYQQVLGQGPQFIFQYYEKEERGRGNFPDRFSARQFPNYSSELNVNALLLGDSALYLCASSLALGWDGVNVLTFGAGSRLTVL.

CDR3 DNA sequence: TGTGCCAGCAGCGCCACAAGCGGGGACCCTACGGACAATGAGCAGTTCTTC. Residues: CASSATSGDPTDNEQFF. The chain has TRBV11-2 and TRBJ2-1, with TRBD2 matching over 7 bases. The CDR3 has 17 residues. Germline-derived CDR1 and CDR2 are SGHAT and FQNNGV. J was trimmed by 5 bases and V by 5 bases; bases with no gene match: 15.

J is TRBJ2-7 and V is TRBV21-1; the D call in the table, TRBD1, was not verified against the DNA. TRBV21-1 is termed a pseudogene. CDR3 size: 16 residues. The CDR3 region has the DNA TGTGCCAGCCTTCCCCTCCCGCCAGGCAGCTCCTACGAGCAGTACTTC. It is translated as CASLPLPPGSSYEQYF.

The chain employs TRBV20-1 and TRBJ2-1; D is possibly TRBD1 or TRBD2 (6 bases each). Trimming shortened V by 3 bases and J by 4 bases, and 13 bases separated the two germline ends. This CDR3 is built from 14 residues. Germline CDR1 DFQATT, CDR2 SNEGSKA (reference sequence). The CDR3 DNA is TGCAGTGCTAGTACGGGGGCCGAATACAATGAGCAGTTCTTC. Its protein is CSASTGAEYNEQFF.

V gene TRBV5-8 combines with J gene TRBJ2-3; no reliable D call. Germline CDR1 and CDR2: SGHTS and YDEGEE. Trimming took 5 bases from V and 0 from J, leaving 13 bases between them. The CDR3 has 15 residues. CDR3 bases: TGTGCCAGCAGTCAGTTCTACATGAGCACAGATACGCAGTATTTT. Translation: CASSQFYMSTDTQYF.